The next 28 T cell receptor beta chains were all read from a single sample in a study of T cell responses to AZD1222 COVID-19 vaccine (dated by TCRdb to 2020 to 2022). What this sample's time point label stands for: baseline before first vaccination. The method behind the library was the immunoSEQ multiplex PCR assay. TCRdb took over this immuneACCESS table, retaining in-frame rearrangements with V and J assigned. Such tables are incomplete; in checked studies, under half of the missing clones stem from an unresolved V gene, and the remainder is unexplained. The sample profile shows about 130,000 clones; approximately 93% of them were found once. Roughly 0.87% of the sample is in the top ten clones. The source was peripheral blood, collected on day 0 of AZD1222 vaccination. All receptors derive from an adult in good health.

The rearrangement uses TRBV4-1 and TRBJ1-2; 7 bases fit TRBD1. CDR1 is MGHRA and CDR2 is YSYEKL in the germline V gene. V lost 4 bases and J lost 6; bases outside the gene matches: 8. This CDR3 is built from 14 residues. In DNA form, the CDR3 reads TGCGCCAGCAGCCCCGACAGGGTTAGTGATGGCTACACCTTC. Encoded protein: CASSPDRVSDGYTF.

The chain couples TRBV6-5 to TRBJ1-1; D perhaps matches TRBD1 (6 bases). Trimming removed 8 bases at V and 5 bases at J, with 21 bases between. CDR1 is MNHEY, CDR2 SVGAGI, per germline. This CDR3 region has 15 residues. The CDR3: CASFSGAGARTEAFF. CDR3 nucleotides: TGTGCCAGCTTCTCCGGGGCAGGGGCGCGGACTGAAGCTTTCTTT.

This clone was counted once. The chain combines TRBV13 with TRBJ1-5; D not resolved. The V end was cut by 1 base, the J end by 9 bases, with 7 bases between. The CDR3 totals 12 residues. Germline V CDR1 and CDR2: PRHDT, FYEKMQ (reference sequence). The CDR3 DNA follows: TGTGCCAGCAGCTTAGAGATGGGGCCCCAGCATTTT. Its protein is CASSLEMGPQHF.

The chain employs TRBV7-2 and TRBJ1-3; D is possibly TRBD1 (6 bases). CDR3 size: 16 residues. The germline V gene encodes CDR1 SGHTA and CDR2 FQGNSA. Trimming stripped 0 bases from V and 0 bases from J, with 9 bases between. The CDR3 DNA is TGTGCCAGCAGCTTAGCGTCAGGGGACTCTGGAAACACCATATATTTT. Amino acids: CASSLASGDSGNTIYF.

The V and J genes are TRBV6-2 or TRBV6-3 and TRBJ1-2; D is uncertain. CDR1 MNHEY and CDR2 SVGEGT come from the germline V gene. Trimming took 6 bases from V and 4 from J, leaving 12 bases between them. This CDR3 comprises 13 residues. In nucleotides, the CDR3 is TGTGCCAGCAGCGCCGGGCTCCTCTATGGCTACACCTTC. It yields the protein CASSAGLLYGYTF.

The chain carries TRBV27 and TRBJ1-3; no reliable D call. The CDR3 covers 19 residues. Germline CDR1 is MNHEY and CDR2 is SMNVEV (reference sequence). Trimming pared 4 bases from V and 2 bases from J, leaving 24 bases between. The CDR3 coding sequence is TGTGCCAGCAGTTCTTGGTCGGTCGACGGTCAACATCCTGGAAACACCATATATTTT. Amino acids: CASSSWSVDGQHPGNTIYF.

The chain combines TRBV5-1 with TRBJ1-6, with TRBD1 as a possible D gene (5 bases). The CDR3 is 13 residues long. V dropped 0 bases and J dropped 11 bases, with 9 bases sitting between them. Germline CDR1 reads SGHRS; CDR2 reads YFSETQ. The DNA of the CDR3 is TGCGCCAGCAGCTTGGGGGGGGAAACACCCCTCCACTTT. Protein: CASSLGGETPLHF.

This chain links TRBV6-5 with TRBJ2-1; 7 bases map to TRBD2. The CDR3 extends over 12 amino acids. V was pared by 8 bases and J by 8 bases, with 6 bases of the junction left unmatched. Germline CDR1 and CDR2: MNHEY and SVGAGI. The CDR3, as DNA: TGTGCCAGCCGGCCCCGGGGGGATGAGCAGTTCTTC. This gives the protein CASRPRGDEQFF.

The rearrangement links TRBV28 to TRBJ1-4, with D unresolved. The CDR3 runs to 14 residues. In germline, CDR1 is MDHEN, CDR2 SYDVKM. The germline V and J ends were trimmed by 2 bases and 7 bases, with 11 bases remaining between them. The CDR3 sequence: CASSLRQEREKLFF. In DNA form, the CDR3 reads TGTGCCAGCAGTTTACGGCAGGAGCGTGAAAAACTGTTTTTT.

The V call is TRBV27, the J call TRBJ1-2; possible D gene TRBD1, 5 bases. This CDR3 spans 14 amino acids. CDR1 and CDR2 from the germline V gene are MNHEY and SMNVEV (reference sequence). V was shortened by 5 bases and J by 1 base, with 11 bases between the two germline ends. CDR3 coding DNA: TGTGCCAGCAGTCCATTGGGGGTTAACTATGGCTACACCTTC. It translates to CASSPLGVNYGYTF.

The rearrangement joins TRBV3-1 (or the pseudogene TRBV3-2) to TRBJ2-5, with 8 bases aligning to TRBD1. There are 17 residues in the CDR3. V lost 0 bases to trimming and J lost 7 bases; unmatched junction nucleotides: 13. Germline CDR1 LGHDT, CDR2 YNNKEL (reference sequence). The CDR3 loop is CASSQDLGQGHLRTQYF. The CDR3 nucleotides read TGTGCCAGCAGCCAAGATCTAGGACAGGGACATCTTAGGACCCAGTACTTC.

The CDR3 DNA is TGTGCCATCAGTCAGGACAGTGAGGCAGATACGCAGTATTTT. As protein: CAISQDSEADTQYF. The rearrangement joins TRBV10-3 to TRBJ2-3; weak D call: TRBD1 (6 bases). Trimming shortened V by 5 bases and J by 4 bases, and 13 bases separated the two germline ends. Germline lookup yields CDR1 ENHRY and CDR2 SYGVKD. This CDR3 is 14 amino acids long.

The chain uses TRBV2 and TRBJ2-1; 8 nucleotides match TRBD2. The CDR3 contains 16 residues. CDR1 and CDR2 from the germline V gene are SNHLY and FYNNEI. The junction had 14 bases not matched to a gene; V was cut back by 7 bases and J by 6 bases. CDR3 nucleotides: TGTGCCAGCAATAACGGGAGGGGAAATGCCTTCAATGAGCAGTTCTTC. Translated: CASNNGRGNAFNEQFF.

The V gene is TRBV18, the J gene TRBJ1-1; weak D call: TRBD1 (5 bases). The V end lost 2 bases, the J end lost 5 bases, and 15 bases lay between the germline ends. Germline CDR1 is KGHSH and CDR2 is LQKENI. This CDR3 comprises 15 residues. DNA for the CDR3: TGTGCCAGCTCACCATCTTCGAGGGGTCAAACTGAAGCTTTCTTT. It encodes CASSPSSRGQTEAFF.

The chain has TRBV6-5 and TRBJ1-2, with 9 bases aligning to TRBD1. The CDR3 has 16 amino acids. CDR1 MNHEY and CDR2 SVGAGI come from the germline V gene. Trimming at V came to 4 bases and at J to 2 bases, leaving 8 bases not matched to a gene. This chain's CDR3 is CASSSTIQGANYGYTF. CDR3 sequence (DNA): TGTGCCAGCAGTTCCACTATACAGGGGGCGAACTATGGCTACACCTTC.

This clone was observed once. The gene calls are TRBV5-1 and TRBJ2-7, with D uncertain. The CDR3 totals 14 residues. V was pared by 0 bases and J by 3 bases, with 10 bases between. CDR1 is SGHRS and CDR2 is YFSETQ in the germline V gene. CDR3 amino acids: CASSLEGIGYEQYF. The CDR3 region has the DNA TGCGCCAGCAGCTTGGAGGGAATAGGCTACGAGCAGTACTTC. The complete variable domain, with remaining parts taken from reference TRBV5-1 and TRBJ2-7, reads KAGVTQTPRYLIKTRGQQVTLSCSPISGHRSVSWYQQTPGQGLQFLFEYFSETQRNKGNFPGRFSGRQFSNSRSEMNVSTLELGDSALYLCASSLEGIGYEQYFGPGTRLTVT.

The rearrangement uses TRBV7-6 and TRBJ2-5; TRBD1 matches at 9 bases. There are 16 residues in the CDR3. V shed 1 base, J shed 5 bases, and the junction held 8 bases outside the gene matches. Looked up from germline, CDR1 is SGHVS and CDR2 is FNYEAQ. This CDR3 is CASSLGGQGYGETQYF. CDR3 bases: TGTGCCAGCAGCTTAGGTGGACAGGGGTACGGGGAGACCCAGTACTTC.

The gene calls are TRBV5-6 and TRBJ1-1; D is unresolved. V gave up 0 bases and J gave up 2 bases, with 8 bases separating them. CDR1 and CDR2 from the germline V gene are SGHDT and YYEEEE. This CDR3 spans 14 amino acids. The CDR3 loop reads CASSLGMANTEAFF. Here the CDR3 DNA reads TGTGCCAGCAGCTTGGGTATGGCAAACACTGAAGCTTTCTTT.

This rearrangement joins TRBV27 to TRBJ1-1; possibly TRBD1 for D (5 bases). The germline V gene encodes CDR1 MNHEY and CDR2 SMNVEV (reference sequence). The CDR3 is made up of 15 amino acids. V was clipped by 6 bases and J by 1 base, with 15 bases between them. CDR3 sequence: CASRVQGIPNTEAFF. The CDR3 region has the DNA TGTGCCAGCAGAGTCCAGGGCATTCCGAACACTGAAGCTTTCTTT.

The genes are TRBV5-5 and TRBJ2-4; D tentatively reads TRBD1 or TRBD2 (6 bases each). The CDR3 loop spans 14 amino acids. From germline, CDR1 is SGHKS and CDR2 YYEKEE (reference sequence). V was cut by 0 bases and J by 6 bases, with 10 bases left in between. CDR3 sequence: CASSLGGGGNIQYF. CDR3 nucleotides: TGTGCCAGCAGCTTGGGAGGGGGAGGAAACATTCAGTACTTC.

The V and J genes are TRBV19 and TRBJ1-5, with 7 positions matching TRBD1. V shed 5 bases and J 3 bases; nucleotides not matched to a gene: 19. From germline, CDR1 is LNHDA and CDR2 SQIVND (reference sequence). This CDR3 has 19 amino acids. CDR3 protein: CASSAVGTALGGPNQPQHF. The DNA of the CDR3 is TGTGCCAGTAGTGCGGTCGGGACAGCGTTAGGGGGACCCAATCAGCCCCAGCATTTT.

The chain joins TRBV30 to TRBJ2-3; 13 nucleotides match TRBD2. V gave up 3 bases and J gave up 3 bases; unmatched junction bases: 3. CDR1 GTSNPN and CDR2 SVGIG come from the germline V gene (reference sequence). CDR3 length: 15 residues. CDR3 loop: CAWSQTSGRTDTQYF. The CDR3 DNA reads TGTGCCTGGAGCCAGACTAGCGGGAGGACAGATACGCAGTATTTT. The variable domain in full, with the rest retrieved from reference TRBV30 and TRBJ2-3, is SQTIHQWPATLVQPVGSPLSLECTVEGTSNPNLYWYRQAAGRGLQLLFYSVGIGQISSEVPQNLSASRPQDRQFILSSKKLLLSDSGFYLCAWSQTSGRTDTQYFGPGTRLTVL.

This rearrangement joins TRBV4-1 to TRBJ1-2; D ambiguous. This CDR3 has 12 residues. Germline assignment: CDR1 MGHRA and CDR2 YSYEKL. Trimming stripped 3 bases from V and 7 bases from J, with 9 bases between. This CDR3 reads CASSHSISGYTF. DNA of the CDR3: TGCGCCAGCAGCCACTCCATTTCTGGCTACACCTTC.

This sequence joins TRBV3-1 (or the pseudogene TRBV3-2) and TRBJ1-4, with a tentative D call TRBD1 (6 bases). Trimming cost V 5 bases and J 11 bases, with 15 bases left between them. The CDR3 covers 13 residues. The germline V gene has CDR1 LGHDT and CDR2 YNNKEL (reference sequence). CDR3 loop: CASSGRGIGKLFF. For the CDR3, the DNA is TGTGCCAGCAGCGGAAGGGGGATTGGTAAACTGTTTTTT.

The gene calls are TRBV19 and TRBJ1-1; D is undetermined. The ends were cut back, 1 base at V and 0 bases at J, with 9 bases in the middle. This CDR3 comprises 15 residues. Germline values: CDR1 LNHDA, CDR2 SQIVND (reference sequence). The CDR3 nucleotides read TGTGCCAGTAGTATAGCCATCCGGATGAACACTGAAGCTTTCTTT. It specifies CASSIAIRMNTEAFF. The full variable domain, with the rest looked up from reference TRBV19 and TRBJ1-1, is DGGITQSPKYLFRKEGQNVTLSCEQNLNHDAMYWYRQDPGQGLRLIYYSQIVNDFQKGDIAEGYSVSREKKESFPLTVTSAQKNPTAFYLCASSIAIRMNTEAFFGQGTRLTVV.

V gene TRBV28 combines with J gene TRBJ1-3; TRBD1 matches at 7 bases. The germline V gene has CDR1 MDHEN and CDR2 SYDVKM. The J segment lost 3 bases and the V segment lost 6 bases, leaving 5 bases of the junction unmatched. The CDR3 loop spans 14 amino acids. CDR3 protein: CASRKTGSGNTIYF. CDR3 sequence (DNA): TGTGCCAGCAGAAAGACAGGGAGTGGAAACACCATATATTTT.

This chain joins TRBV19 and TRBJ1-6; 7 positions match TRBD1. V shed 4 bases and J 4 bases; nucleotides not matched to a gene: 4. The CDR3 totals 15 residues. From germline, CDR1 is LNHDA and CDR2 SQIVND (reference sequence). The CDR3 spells CASSRRDSYNSPLHF. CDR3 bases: TGTGCCAGTAGTAGGCGGGACAGTTATAATTCACCCCTCCACTTT.

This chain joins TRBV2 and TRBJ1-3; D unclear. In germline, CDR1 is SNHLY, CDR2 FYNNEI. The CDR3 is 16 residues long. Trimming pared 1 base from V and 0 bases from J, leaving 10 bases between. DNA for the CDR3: TGTGCCAGCAGTGAAGGCCCCGGGCCCTCTGGAAACACCATATATTTT. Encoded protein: CASSEGPGPSGNTIYF.